The clone carrying this T cell receptor beta chain showed up just a few times. The entry originates in a study of blood T cell repertoires in COVID-19. As for the study in general: Acute and convalescent COVID-19 specimens originated in the United States, Italy and Spain. PBMCs, B-cell-depleted T cells, or T cells were the source of the cDNA or gDNA that made up the material.

Profiling relied on immunoSEQ multiplex PCR, and the TCRdb table lists in-frame clones only, not all of them. Counted here are about 220,000 clones, around 82% occurring once; the ten biggest clones make up less than 4%. The origin of this receptor is a woman older than 75 with acute or convalescent COVID-19. What was sequenced was peripheral blood.

The CDR3 DNA follows: TGTGCCAGCAGTTTCGGGTTTAATGAAAAACTGTTTTTT. Amino acid sequence: CASSFGFNEKLFF. The V gene is TRBV28, the J gene TRBJ1-4; the D is unclear. Germline V lookup: CDR1 MDHEN, CDR2 SYDVKM. The CDR3 is 13 residues long. Trimming took 3 bases from V and 4 from J, leaving 6 bases between them. Variable domain in full (rest from reference TRBV28 and TRBJ1-4): DVKVTQSSRYLVKRTGEKVFLECVQDMDHENMFWYRQDPGLGLRLIYFSYDVKMKEKGDIPEGYSVSREKKERFSLILESASTNQTSMYLCASSFGFNEKLFFGSGTQLSVL.